Listed below are T cell receptor beta chains from one sample, sequenced in a study of control samples from healthy donors and cancer patients. Method: immunoSEQ multiplex PCR; TCRdb's copy keeps in-frame clones and lacks some. The sample shows 150,000 to 190,000 clones, more than 85% of them seen only once. Sequenced: blood. Receptors originate from a middle-aged man in good health. Each CDR3 is given with its conserved first and last residue.

V gene,J gene,CDR3 protein
TRBV5-1,TRBJ2-3,CASSETSGAGDTQYF
TRBV5-1,TRBJ2-5,CASSLRQHQETQYF
TRBV6-5,TRBJ1-2,CASSIARAEYGYTF
TRBV12-3/TRBV12-4,TRBJ1-3,CASSSGVNTIYF
TRBV5-1,TRBJ1-1,CASSFSLGTEAFF
TRBV3-1/TRBV3-2,TRBJ1-3,CASSTRGGSGNTIYF
TRBV18,TRBJ2-6,CASSPPSSPFGTGANVLTF
TRBV28,TRBJ1-2,CASGGTALNYGYTF
TRBV2,TRBJ1-2,CASSEATGAGYGYTF
TRBV3-1/TRBV3-2,TRBJ2-7,CASSQDGSGRLGEQYF
TRBV19,TRBJ1-1,CASSMRALTEAFF
TRBV29-1,TRBJ2-3,CSVTEPGTDTQYF
TRBV5-1,TRBJ1-4,CASSSLGQERATNEKLFF
TRBV10-2,TRBJ1-2,CASREDSDYGYTF
TRBV27,TRBJ2-2,CASRSDRGLARNTGELFF
TRBV6-5,TRBJ2-3,CASSYGGRTDTQYF
TRBV19,TRBJ2-3,CASSNYGRREPSTDTQYF
TRBV5-1,TRBJ2-7,CASSLAPGQGALEQYF
TRBV11-3,TRBJ2-1,CASSLDPTSGRREQFF
TRBV28,TRBJ2-1,CASRSPGGNEQFF
TRBV10-3,TRBJ2-1,CAISVRTSGNEQFF
TRBV5-6,TRBJ2-3,CASSSPLGGRDTQYF
TRBV19,TRBJ1-3,CASSPEGTELGNTIYF
TRBV28,TRBJ1-3,CASSPFTGTGTGNTIYF
TRBV27,TRBJ2-1,CASSLSTSGSRRQFF
TRBV28,TRBJ2-1,CASRKTGPLYEQFF
TRBV3-1/TRBV3-2,TRBJ2-1,CASSQDRTSGSHEQFF
TRBV3-1/TRBV3-2,TRBJ2-3,CASSSRLAGTDTQYF
TRBV28,TRBJ1-5,CASPPSGSSSQPQHF
TRBV5-4,TRBJ1-2,CASSPGLRDYGYTF
TRBV28,TRBJ2-5,CASSLPDHPRETQYF
TRBV18,TRBJ2-5,CASSPPGLAVRGTQYF
TRBV2,TRBJ2-1,CASSGSPNEQFF
TRBV6-1,TRBJ1-2,CASSENMRIGGGYTF
TRBV12-3/TRBV12-4,TRBJ2-2,CASTSIGELFF
TRBV6-5,TRBJ1-6,CASSYSDSPNSPLHF
TRBV6-1,TRBJ2-4,CASSDLGAAKNIQYF
TRBV20-1,TRBJ2-7,CSASVGAAIYEQYF
TRBV28,TRBJ1-6,CASSLYANSYNSPLHF
TRBV19,TRBJ2-7,CASSDPGTGTNQYF
TRBV28,TRBJ2-1,CASSFGVGYNEQFF
TRBV18,TRBJ2-7,CASSPALAGGRGHEQYF
TRBV5-6,TRBJ2-7,CASSLAGIYEQYF
TRBV19,TRBJ1-6,CASNLGLTNSPLHF